This T cell receptor (beta chain) stems from a study of cytomegalovirus exposure and HLA in healthy donors. Whole-study findings and limits: CMV antigen specificity of a few CMV-associated chains was confirmed in vitro. While the bulk of TCR sequences proved rare, some public TCRs turned up in many donors. One variant, a missense change in DCLRE1C, was linked in a later analysis to TCR beta V- and J-gene trimming.

The length of the CDR3 is 11 residues. The V gene's germline CDR1 is LNHDA and CDR2 SQIVND (reference sequence). Researchers ran the PCR with 60 Vbeta and 13 Jbeta primers. The protocol was immunoSEQ multiplex PCR, while the TCRdb copy is restricted to in-frame clones and leaves out a portion. This table holds 150,000 to 200,000 clones, around three quarters found once. Comments on this clone: What it binds is unknown.

The sample comprised PBMCs. This chain joins TRBV19 and TRBJ1-2; D is possibly TRBD1 (6 bases). The sequence derives from a man aged 25-40 years in good health and CMV-seronegative. DNA for the CDR3: TGTGCGACGGGGGGCGCCTATGGCTACACCTTC. Translated, it gives CATGGAYGYTF.